This is a list of T cell receptor beta chains from one sample in a study of blood T cell repertoires in COVID-19. Assay: immunoSEQ multiplex PCR; the TCRdb copy retains only in-frame clones and omits some. The sample consists of about 380,000 clones, more than 85% of them appearing once. Sequenced input: PBMCs or T cells enriched from blood (not recorded which). The source is a woman aged 25-40 years who had recovered from COVID-19. Both conserved end residues are part of each CDR3. A D gene is named only where the DNA matches it firmly.

D: -; J: TRBJ2-2; V: TRBV3-1/TRBV3-2; DNA: TGTGCCAGCAGCCAGGGGCAGGGGTGGACCGGGGAGCTGTTTTTT; CDR3: CASSQGQGWTGELFF
D: -; J: TRBJ2-7; V: TRBV30; DNA: TGTGCCTGGAGTGCGACTAGAGAGCAGTACTTC; CDR3: CAWSATREQYF
D: TRBD2; J: TRBJ2-3; V: TRBV4-2; DNA: TGTGCCAGCAGCCAAGTAGCGGGAGGATCCACAGATACGCAGTATTTT; CDR3: CASSQVAGGSTDTQYF
D: -; J: TRBJ1-1; V: TRBV12-3/TRBV12-4; DNA: TGTGCCAGCAGTTTGGCCATGGCTGAAGCTTTCTTT; CDR3: CASSLAMAEAFF
D: TRBD2; J: TRBJ2-1; V: TRBV2; DNA: TGTGCCAGCAGTCCTAGCGGGGGCTCCTACAATGAGCAGTTCTTC; CDR3: CASSPSGGSYNEQFF
D: TRBD1; J: TRBJ2-1; V: TRBV9; DNA: TGTGCCAGCAGCTTAACCGGGACAGGGGCCTACAATGAGCAGTTCTTC; CDR3: CASSLTGTGAYNEQFF
D: TRBD2; J: TRBJ2-7; V: TRBV6-5; DNA: TGTGCCAGTGGACCGGGACTAGCGGTAACCTACGAGCAGTACTTC; CDR3: CASGPGLAVTYEQYF
D: TRBD2; J: TRBJ2-3; V: TRBV7-8; DNA: TGTGCCAGCAGCAAAAAAGCCCGGGTAGCGGGGGGCACAGATACGCAGTATTTT; CDR3: CASSKKARVAGGTDTQYF
D: TRBD1; J: TRBJ1-2; V: TRBV2; DNA: TGTGCCAGCAGTGTGGGACAGGGGAACTATGGCTACACCTTC; CDR3: CASSVGQGNYGYTF
D: TRBD1; J: TRBJ1-5; V: TRBV27; DNA: TGTGCCAGCAGTATAGACAGGGTCAATCAGCCCCAGCATTTT; CDR3: CASSIDRVNQPQHF
D: -; J: TRBJ1-2; V: TRBV5-5; DNA: TGTGCCAGCAGCTTGGGTACAGGGAACTATGGCTACACCTTC; CDR3: CASSLGTGNYGYTF
D: -; J: TRBJ1-1; V: TRBV5-6; DNA: TGTGCCAGCAGCTTGATGGCCACTGAAGCTTTCTTT; CDR3: CASSLMATEAFF
D: TRBD2; J: TRBJ2-7; V: TRBV14; DNA: TGTGCCAGCAGCCACTTAGCGGGAGGAGGCTACGAGCAGTACTTC; CDR3: CASSHLAGGGYEQYF
D: -; J: TRBJ2-5; V: TRBV6-2/TRBV6-3; DNA: TGTGCCAGCAGTTACTCGATTCAGGCCAGCAGGGAGACCCAGTACTTC; CDR3: CASSYSIQASRETQYF